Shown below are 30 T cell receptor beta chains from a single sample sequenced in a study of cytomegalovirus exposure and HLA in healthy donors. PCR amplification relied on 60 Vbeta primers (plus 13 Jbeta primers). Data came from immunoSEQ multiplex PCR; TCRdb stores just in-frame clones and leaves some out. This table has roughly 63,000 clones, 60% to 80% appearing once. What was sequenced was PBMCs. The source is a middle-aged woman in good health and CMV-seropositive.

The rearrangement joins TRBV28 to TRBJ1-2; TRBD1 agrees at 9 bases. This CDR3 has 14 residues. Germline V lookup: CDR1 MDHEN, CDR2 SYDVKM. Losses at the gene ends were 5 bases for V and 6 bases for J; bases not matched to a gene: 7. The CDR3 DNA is TGTGCCAGCAGTACTTCACAGGGGGCCCATGGCTACACCTTC. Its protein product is CASSTSQGAHGYTF.

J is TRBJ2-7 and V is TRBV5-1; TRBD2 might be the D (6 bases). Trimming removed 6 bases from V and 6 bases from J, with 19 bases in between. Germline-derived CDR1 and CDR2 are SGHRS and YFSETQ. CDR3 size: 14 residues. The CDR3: CASTLRDSQSEQYF. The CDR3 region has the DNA TGCGCCAGCACTCTCCGGGACTCACAGTCCGAGCAGTACTTC.

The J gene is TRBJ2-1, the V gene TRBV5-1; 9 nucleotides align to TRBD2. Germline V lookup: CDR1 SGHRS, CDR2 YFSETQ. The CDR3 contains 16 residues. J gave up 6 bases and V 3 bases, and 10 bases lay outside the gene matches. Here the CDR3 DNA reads TGCGCCAGCAGCTCAAAAGCGGGGGGCGGTGCCAATGAGCAGTTCTTC. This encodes CASSSKAGGGANEQFF.

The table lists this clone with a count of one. The CDR3 spells CASSQIGGVRQGAEQYF. The CDR3 DNA reads TGTGCCAGCAGCCAAATTGGAGGCGTTCGACAGGGCGCCGAGCAGTACTTC. The chain couples TRBV14 to TRBJ2-7; 7 nucleotides match TRBD1. The CDR3 runs 17 residues. Germline values: CDR1 SGHDN, CDR2 FVKESK. Trimming removed 2 bases from V and 6 bases from J; junction bases left unmatched: 16.

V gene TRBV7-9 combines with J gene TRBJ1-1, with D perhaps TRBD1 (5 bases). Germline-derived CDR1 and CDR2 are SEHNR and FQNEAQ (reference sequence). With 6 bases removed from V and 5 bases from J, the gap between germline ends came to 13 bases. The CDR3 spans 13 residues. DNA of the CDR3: TGTGCCAGCAGTTGGGGCGGGGTAACTGAAGCTTTCTTT. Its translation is CASSWGGVTEAFF.

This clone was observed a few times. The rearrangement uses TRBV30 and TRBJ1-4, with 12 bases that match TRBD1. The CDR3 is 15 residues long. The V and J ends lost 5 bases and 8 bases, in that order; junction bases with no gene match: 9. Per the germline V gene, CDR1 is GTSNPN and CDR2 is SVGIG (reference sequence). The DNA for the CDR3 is TGTGCCTGGCGCTTAGGGGGGACAGGGGGCGAAAAACTGTTTTTT. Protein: CAWRLGGTGGEKLFF.

DNA of the CDR3: TGCGCCAGCAGACACGACAAGAACACCGGGGAGCTGTTTTTT. Residues: CASRHDKNTGELFF. The V call is TRBV5-1, the J call TRBJ2-2; D is ambiguous. Looked up from germline, CDR1 is SGHRS and CDR2 is YFSETQ. CDR3 length: 14 amino acids. V lost 5 bases and J 1 base, leaving 9 bases between the germline ends.

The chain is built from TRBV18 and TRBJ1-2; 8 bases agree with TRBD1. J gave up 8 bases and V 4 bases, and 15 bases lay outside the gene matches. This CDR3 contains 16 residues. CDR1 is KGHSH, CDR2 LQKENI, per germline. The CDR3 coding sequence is TGTGCCAGCTCACGGACCGGGACAGGAGTCCGGGAGGGCTACACCTTC. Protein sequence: CASSRTGTGVREGYTF.

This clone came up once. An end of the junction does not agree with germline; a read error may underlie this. CDR3 loop: CSSSLAERGIRGEKLFF. The CDR3 coding sequence is TGTTCCAGCAGCTTAGCGGAAAGGGGGATTCGGGGAGAAAAACTGTTTTTT. The chain uses TRBV7-9 and TRBJ1-4, with a possible D match to TRBD1 (6 bases). The CDR3 is 17 amino acids. CDR1 is SEHNR, CDR2 FQNEAQ, per germline (reference sequence).

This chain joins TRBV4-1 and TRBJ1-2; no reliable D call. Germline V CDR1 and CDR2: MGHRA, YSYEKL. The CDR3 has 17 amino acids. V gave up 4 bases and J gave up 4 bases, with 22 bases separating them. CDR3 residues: CASSPSPPPPGGYGYTF. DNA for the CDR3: TGCGCCAGCAGCCCCAGCCCCCCGCCCCCTGGAGGCTATGGCTACACCTTC.

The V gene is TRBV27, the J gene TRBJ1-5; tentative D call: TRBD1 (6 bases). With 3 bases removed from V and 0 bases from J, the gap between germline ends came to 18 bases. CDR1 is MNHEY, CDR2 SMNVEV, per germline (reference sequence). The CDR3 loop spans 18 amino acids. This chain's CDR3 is CASSFTGWDSDSNQPQHF. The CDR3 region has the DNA TGTGCCAGCAGTTTCACAGGGTGGGATAGCGATAGCAATCAGCCCCAGCATTTT.

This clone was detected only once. CDR3 amino acids: CASSDPGQGESEAFF. CDR3 in DNA: TGTGCCAGCAGCGACCCGGGACAGGGGGAATCTGAAGCTTTCTTT. This chain uses TRBV28 with TRBJ1-1; 11 nucleotides match TRBD1. V lost 6 bases and J lost 6; bases outside the gene matches: 9. In germline, CDR1 is MDHEN, CDR2 SYDVKM. The CDR3 consists of 15 residues.

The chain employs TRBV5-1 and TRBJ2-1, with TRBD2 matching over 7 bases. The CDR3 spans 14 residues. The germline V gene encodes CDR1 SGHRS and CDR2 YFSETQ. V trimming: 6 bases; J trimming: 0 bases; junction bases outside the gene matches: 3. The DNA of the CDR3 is TGCGCCAGCAATGGCGGGGGCTCCTACAATGAGCAGTTCTTC. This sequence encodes CASNGGGSYNEQFF. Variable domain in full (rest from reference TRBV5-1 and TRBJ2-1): KAGVTQTPRYLIKTRGQQVTLSCSPISGHRSVSWYQQTPGQGLQFLFEYFSETQRNKGNFPGRFSGRQFSNSRSEMNVSTLELGDSALYLCASNGGGSYNEQFFGPGTRLTVL.

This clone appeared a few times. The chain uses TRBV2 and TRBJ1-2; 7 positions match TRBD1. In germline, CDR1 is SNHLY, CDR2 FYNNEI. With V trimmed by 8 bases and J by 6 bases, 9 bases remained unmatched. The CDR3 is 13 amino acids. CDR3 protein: CASSPARGNGYTF. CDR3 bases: TGTGCCAGCTCGCCGGCCAGGGGGAATGGCTACACCTTC.

The CDR3 protein is CASSPETYTDTQYF. CDR3 DNA sequence: TGCGCCAGCAGCCCCGAGACATACACAGATACGCAGTATTTT. The genes are TRBV4-3 and TRBJ2-3; D is uncertain. This CDR3 has 14 amino acids. Germline CDR1 and CDR2: LGHNA and YSLEER. Trimming stripped 4 bases from V and 2 bases from J, with 10 bases between.

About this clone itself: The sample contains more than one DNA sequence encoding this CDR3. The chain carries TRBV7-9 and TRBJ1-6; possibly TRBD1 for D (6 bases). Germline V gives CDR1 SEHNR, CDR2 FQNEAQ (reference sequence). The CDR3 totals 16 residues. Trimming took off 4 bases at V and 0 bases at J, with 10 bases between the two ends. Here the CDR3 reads CASSSGASSYNSPLHF. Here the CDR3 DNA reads TGTGCCAGCAGCTCAGGGGCGAGCTCCTATAATTCACCCCTCCACTTT.

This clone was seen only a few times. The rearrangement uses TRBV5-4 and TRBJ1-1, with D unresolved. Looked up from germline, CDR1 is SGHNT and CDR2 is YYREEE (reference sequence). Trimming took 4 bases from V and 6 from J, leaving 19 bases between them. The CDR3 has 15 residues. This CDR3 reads CASSPDPNAGAEAFF. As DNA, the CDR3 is TGTGCCAGCAGCCCTGATCCTAACGCCGGGGCTGAAGCTTTCTTT.

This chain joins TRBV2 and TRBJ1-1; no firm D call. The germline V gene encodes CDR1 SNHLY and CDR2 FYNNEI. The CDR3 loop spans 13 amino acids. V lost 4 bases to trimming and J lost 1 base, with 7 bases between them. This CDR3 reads CASSGGANTEAFF. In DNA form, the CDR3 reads TGTGCCAGCAGTGGGGGAGCGAACACTGAAGCTTTCTTT.

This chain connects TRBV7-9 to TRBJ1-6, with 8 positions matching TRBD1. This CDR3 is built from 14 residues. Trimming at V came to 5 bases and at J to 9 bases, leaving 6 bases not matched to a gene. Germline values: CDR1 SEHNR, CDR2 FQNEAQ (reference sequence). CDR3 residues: CASSTSGGSSPLHF. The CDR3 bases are TGTGCCAGCAGCACCTCAGGGGGCAGTTCACCCCTCCACTTT.

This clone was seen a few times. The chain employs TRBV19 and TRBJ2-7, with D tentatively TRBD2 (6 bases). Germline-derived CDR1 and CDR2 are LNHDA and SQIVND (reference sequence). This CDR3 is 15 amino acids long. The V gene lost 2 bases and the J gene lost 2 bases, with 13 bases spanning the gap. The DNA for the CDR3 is TGTGCCAGTAGTATAACAAGAGGAGGGGCCTACGAGCAGTACTTC. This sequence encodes CASSITRGGAYEQYF. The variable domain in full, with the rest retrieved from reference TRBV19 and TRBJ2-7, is DGGITQSPKYLFRKEGQNVTLSCEQNLNHDAMYWYRQDPGQGLRLIYYSQIVNDFQKGDIAEGYSVSREKKESFPLTVTSAQKNPTAFYLCASSITRGGAYEQYFGPGTRLTVT.

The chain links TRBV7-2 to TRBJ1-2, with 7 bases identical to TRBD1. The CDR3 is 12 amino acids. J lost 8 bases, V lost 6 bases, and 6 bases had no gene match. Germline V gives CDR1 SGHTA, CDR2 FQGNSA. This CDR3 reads CASSQTGYGYTF. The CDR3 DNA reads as TGTGCCAGCAGTCAGACAGGGTACGGCTACACCTTC.

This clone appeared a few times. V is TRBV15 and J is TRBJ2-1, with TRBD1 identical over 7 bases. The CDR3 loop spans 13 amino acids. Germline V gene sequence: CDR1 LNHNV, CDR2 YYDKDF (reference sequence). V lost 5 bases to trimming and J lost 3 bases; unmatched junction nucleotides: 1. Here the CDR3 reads CATSGTVYNEQFF. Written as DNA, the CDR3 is TGTGCCACCAGCGGGACAGTCTACAATGAGCAGTTCTTC.

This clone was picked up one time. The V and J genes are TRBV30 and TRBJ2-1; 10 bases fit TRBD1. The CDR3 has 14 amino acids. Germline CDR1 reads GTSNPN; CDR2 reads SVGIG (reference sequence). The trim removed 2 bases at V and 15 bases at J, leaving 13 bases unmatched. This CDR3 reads CAWSYSGTGDIPFF. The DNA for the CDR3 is TGTGCCTGGAGTTACTCCGGGACAGGGGATATCCCGTTCTTC. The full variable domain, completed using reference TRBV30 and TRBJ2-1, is SQTIHQWPATLVQPVGSPLSLECTVEGTSNPNLYWYRQAAGRGLQLLFYSVGIGQISSEVPQNLSASRPQDRQFILSSKKLLLSDSGFYLCAWSYSGTGDIPFFGPGTRLTVL.

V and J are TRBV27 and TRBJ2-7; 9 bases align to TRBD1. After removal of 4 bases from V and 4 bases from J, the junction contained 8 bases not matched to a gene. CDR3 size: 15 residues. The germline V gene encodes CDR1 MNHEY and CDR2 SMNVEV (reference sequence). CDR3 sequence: CASSSPGQGRYEQYF. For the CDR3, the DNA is TGTGCCAGCAGTTCCCCGGGACAGGGTCGGTACGAGCAGTACTTC.

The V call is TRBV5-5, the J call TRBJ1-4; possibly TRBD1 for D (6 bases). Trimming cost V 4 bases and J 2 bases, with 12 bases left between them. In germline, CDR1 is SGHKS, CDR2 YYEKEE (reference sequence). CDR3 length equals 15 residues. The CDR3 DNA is TGTGCCAGCAGCCTCGGGGGGGGCACTAATGAAAAACTGTTTTTT. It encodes CASSLGGGTNEKLFF.

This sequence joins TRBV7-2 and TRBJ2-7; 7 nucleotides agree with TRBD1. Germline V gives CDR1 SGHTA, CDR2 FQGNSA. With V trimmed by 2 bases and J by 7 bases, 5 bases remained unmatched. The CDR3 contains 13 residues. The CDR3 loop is CASSLRQGGEQYF. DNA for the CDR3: TGTGCCAGCAGCTTAAGACAGGGCGGGGAGCAGTACTTC.

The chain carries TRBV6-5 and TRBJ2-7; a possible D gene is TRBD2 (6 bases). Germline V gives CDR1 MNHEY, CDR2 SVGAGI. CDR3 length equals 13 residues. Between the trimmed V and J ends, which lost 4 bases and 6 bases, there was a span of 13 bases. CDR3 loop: CASSLGLQAEQYF. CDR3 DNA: TGTGCCAGCAGTTTGGGACTTCAGGCCGAGCAGTACTTC.

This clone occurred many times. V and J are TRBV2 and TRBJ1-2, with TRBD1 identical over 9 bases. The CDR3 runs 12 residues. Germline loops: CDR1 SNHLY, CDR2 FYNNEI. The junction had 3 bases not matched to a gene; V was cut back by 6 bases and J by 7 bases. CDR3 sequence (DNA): TGTGCCAGCAGGGGGACAGGGACTGGCTACACCTTC. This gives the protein CASRGTGTGYTF.

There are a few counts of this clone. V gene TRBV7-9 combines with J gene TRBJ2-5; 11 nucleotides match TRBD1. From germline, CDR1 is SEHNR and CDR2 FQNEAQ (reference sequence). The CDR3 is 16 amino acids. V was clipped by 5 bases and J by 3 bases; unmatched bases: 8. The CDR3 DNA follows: TGTGCCAGCAGCAAAGGACCGGGACAGGGGGAAGAGACCCAGTACTTC. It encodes CASSKGPGQGEETQYF. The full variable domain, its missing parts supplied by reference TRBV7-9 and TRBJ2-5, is DTGVSQNPRHKITKRGQNVTFRCDPISEHNRLYWYRQTLGQGPEFLTYFQNEAQLEKSRLLSDRFSAERPKGSFSTLEIQRTEQGDSAMYLCASSKGPGQGEETQYFGPGTRLLVL.

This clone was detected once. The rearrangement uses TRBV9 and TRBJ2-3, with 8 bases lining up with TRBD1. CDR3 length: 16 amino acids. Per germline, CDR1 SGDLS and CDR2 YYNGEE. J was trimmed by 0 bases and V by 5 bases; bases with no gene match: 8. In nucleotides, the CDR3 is TGTGCCAGCAGTCTTACAGGGGGTTCTAGCACAGATACGCAGTATTTT. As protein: CASSLTGGSSTDTQYF. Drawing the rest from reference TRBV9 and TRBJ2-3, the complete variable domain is DSGVTQTPKHLITATGQRVTLRCSPRSGDLSVYWYQQSLDQGLQFLIQYYNGEERAKGNILERFSAQQFPDLHSELNLSSLELGDSALYFCASSLTGGSSTDTQYFGPGTRLTVL.